These T cell receptor beta chains were read from a single sample in a study of T cell responses to AZD1222 COVID-19 vaccine. Profiling relied on immunoSEQ multiplex PCR, and the TCRdb table lists in-frame clones only, not all of them. This table has tens of thousands of clones, over 60% appearing once. Sequences were derived from peripheral blood, sampled on day 0 of AZD1222 vaccination. Receptors were obtained from an adult in good health. The CDR3 runs from the conserved cysteine through the conserved F or W.

v_call: TRBV6-5
cdr3_aa: CASRATENTEAFF

v_call: TRBV27
cdr3_aa: CASGLVGDREKLFF

v_call: TRBV27
cdr3_aa: CASSFLGSGGPQPQHF

v_call: TRBV5-1
cdr3_aa: CASSLGPGLNTEAFF

v_call: TRBV6-5
cdr3_aa: CASQTTGGATEAFF

v_call: TRBV6-5
cdr3_aa: CASRSGQSGSGELFF

v_call: TRBV7-9
cdr3_aa: CASSWGASGSQETQYF

v_call: TRBV9
cdr3_aa: CASSVSRTDTQYF

v_call: TRBV5-1
cdr3_aa: CASSLGAGGDGYTF

v_call: TRBV24-1
cdr3_aa: CATSDWEPSSYNEQFF